Below, 10 T cell receptor beta chains from the same sample are listed, as sequenced in a study of T cell clonotyping in hematopoietic cell transplantation. As to time point: recipient sample about 28 days before transplant, after cytoreduction. Some clones are missing from TCRdb's copy, which holds only in-frame ones; the method was immunoSEQ multiplex PCR. The sample records 65,000 to 80,000 clones, 90% to 96% being singletons. Sequenced material: peripheral blood mononuclear cells, taken before stem cell transplant. The receptor source for this set is a woman aged 50 to 60 with acute myeloid leukemia. Some clones in this sample may be carry-over from other donors' samples.

For the CDR3, the DNA is TGCGCCAGCAGCCAAGTTCAGATGGGGCCCAACTATGGCTACACCTTC. Its protein is CASSQVQMGPNYGYTF. The J gene is TRBJ1-2, the V gene TRBV4-1, with D maybe TRBD1 (5 bases). Germline V gives CDR1 MGHRA, CDR2 YSYEKL. Trimming shortened V by 1 base and J by 2 bases, and 14 bases separated the two germline ends. The CDR3 is 16 residues long.

J is TRBJ2-2 and V is TRBV28, with 7 nucleotides matching TRBD1. This CDR3 has 17 residues. CDR1 and CDR2 (germline): MDHEN, SYDVKM. V shed 2 bases, J shed 0 bases, and the junction held 6 bases outside the gene matches. The DNA for the CDR3 is TGTGCCAGCAGTTTAAAGACAGGGCCCACGAACACCGGGGAGCTGTTTTTT. This encodes CASSLKTGPTNTGELFF.

The gene calls are TRBV6-5 and TRBJ2-5; D is unclear. This CDR3 has 13 residues. The V gene lost 5 bases and the J gene lost 1 base, with 8 bases spanning the gap. The germline CDR1 and CDR2 sequences are MNHEY and SVGAGI. The CDR3 region is CASSGPPQETQYF. The CDR3 DNA is TGTGCCAGCAGTGGGCCACCCCAAGAGACCCAGTACTTC.

This chain uses TRBV10-3 with TRBJ1-1; 11 nucleotides align to TRBD1. Trimming cost V 4 bases and J 4 bases; bases outside gene matches: 11. The germline gives CDR1 ENHRY, CDR2 SYGVKD. There are 17 residues in the CDR3. The CDR3 region has the DNA TGTGCCATCAGTGCATTAACCTCCGGGACAGGGGGCACTGAAGCTTTCTTT. As protein: CAISALTSGTGGTEAFF.

The J gene is TRBJ1-1, the V gene TRBV18; no clear D. CDR3 length: 14 residues. CDR1 is KGHSH, CDR2 LQKENI, per germline. V was cut by 3 bases and J by 3 bases, with 11 bases left in between. CDR3 DNA: TGTGCCAGCTCACCGGTGGGTGGGGACACTGAAGCTTTCTTT. Translating gives CASSPVGGDTEAFF.

The CDR3 loop reads CAWRRGGVDTQYF. CDR3 sequence (DNA): TGTGCCTGGAGGAGGGGAGGGGTAGATACGCAGTATTTT. The chain has TRBV30 and TRBJ2-3, with 7 bases fitting TRBD2. This CDR3 region has 13 residues. Germline V gene lookup returns CDR1 GTSNPN and CDR2 SVGIG (reference sequence). Trimming removed 3 bases from V and 5 bases from J; junction bases left unmatched: 5.

The chain is built from TRBV5-1 and TRBJ2-2; D remains unclear. V was clipped by 0 bases and J by 4 bases, with 10 bases between them. The CDR3 sequence is 15 residues long. In germline, CDR1 is SGHRS, CDR2 YFSETQ. The chain's CDR3 is CASSLASGFTGELFF. Written as DNA, the CDR3 is TGCGCCAGCAGCTTGGCCTCTGGGTTCACCGGGGAGCTGTTTTTT.

The genes are TRBV14 and TRBJ1-1; the D is unclear. The V and J ends lost 0 bases and 11 bases respectively, with 10 bases between them. The germline CDR1 and CDR2 sequences are SGHDN and FVKESK. This CDR3 has 12 amino acids. The CDR3 nucleotides read TGTGCCAGCAGCCAAGATAGAATTCAGGCTTTCTTT. Residues: CASSQDRIQAFF.

The V gene is TRBV7-9, the J gene TRBJ1-5; 8 positions agree with TRBD1. Germline values: CDR1 SEHNR, CDR2 FQNEAQ (reference sequence). The junction had 12 bases not matched to a gene; V was cut back by 5 bases and J by 3 bases. This CDR3 comprises 17 residues. In DNA form, the CDR3 reads TGTGCCAGCAGCGGGACAGGCTTTCTCTCTTTCAATCAGCCCCAGCATTTT. The encoded protein is CASSGTGFLSFNQPQHF.

The rearrangement links TRBV9 to TRBJ1-2; D call uncertain. The CDR3 is 14 residues long. Trimming cost V 3 bases and J 4 bases, with 13 bases left between them. CDR1 is SGDLS and CDR2 is YYNGEE in the germline V gene. CDR3 nucleotide sequence: TGTGCCAGCAGCGAGGACGCCGAACTCTATGGCTACACCTTC. This gives the protein CASSEDAELYGYTF.